A single sample gave rise to the 28 T cell receptor beta chains below, sequenced in a study of cytotoxic CD8 clonotypes in ibrutinib-treated CLL. Using immunoSEQ multiplex PCR, the repertoire was profiled, and TCRdb retains in-frame clones only, with some absent. The sample yields some 76,000 clones, less than 90% seen once. The material was PBMCs, obtained after 24 months of ibrutinib treatment. These receptors originate from a human donor with chronic lymphocytic leukemia.

The J gene is TRBJ2-3, the V gene TRBV28; unclear D gene. Trimming shortened V by 6 bases and J by 4 bases, and 11 bases separated the two germline ends. Per germline, CDR1 MDHEN and CDR2 SYDVKM. The CDR3 contains 13 residues. The CDR3, as DNA: TGTGCCAGCAGCTTTCAATCAGCAGATACGCAGTATTTT. Translation gives CASSFQSADTQYF.

This clone was seen a single time. In DNA form, the CDR3 reads TGTGCCAGCAGCTTGTGGGGTCCTGACTACGAGCAGTACTTC. The encoded protein is CASSLWGPDYEQYF. The chain carries TRBV5-5 and TRBJ2-7; no reliable D call. The germline V gene encodes CDR1 SGHKS and CDR2 YYEKEE (reference sequence). The CDR3 runs 14 residues. Trimming removed 1 base from V and 3 bases from J, with 11 bases in between.

This clone came up once. The J gene is TRBJ2-1, the V gene TRBV7-3; unclear D gene. Germline loops: CDR1 SGHTA, CDR2 FQGTGA. This CDR3 spans 14 amino acids. Trimming removed 5 bases at V and 7 bases at J, with 15 bases between. This CDR3 reads CASSPLGLGNEQFF. In DNA, the CDR3 is TGTGCCAGCAGCCCCCTTGGTCTGGGGAATGAGCAGTTCTTC.

The chain is built from TRBV7-9 and TRBJ2-7, with D perhaps TRBD1 (5 bases). The germline V gene has CDR1 SEHNR and CDR2 FQNEAQ (reference sequence). CDR3 length equals 14 residues. The ends were cut back, 5 bases at V and 0 bases at J, with 11 bases in the middle. The CDR3 DNA follows: TGTGCCAGCAGCCCCAGGGCGGTCTCCTACGAGCAGTACTTC. As protein: CASSPRAVSYEQYF.

This clone has just one count. The rearrangement joins TRBV30 to TRBJ2-5, with D perhaps matching TRBD2 (7 bases). With 3 bases removed from V and 5 bases from J, the gap between germline ends came to 19 bases. CDR1 and CDR2 from the germline V gene are GTSNPN and SVGIG (reference sequence). CDR3 length: 15 residues. CDR3 residues: CAWSEGGGPWETQYF. The CDR3 coding sequence is TGTGCCTGGAGCGAGGGGGGAGGGCCGTGGGAGACCCAGTACTTC.

This clone appeared a few times. The chain employs TRBV19 and TRBJ1-5; 7 positions match TRBD1. The CDR3 extends over 17 amino acids. Germline trimming cut 6 bases from V and 1 base from J; bases unmatched to any gene: 12. Per the germline V gene, CDR1 is LNHDA and CDR2 is SQIVND (reference sequence). Here the CDR3 reads CASRGIQGSGSNQPQHF. The CDR3 nucleotides are TGTGCCAGTAGAGGGATACAGGGGTCGGGCAGCAATCAGCCCCAGCATTTT.

The rearrangement uses TRBV29-1 and TRBJ2-1; 8 positions match TRBD2. The CDR3 has 13 amino acids. CDR1 and CDR2 from the germline V gene are SQVTM and ANQGSEA. The trim removed 7 bases at V and 8 bases at J, leaving 10 bases unmatched. CDR3 in amino acids: CSAGHAGGHEQFF. The CDR3, as DNA: TGCAGCGCCGGTCACGCGGGAGGACATGAGCAGTTCTTC.

CDR3 residues: CASSPGGFRDEHYEQYF. As DNA, the CDR3 is TGTGCCAGCAGCCCGGGGGGGTTCCGGGACGAGCACTACGAGCAGTACTTC. This chain joins TRBV5-5 and TRBJ2-7, with 8 positions matching TRBD2. Germline values: CDR1 SGHKS, CDR2 YYEKEE (reference sequence). CDR3 length equals 17 residues. The ends lost 4 bases at V and 3 bases at J; junction bases unmatched: 15.

The sample holds one count of this clone. The chain has TRBV14 and TRBJ1-4, with a tentative D call TRBD1 (5 bases). The CDR3 has 16 residues. V was trimmed by 3 bases and J by 4 bases, leaving 15 bases between them. From germline, CDR1 is SGHDN and CDR2 FVKESK. The CDR3 coding sequence is TGTGCCAGCAGCCAGAATCGGGGGGAGATTAATGAAAAACTGTTTTTT. Amino acids: CASSQNRGEINEKLFF. Full variable domain (remainder filled in from reference TRBV14 and TRBJ1-4): EAGVTQFPSHSVIEKGQTVTLRCDPISGHDNLYWYRRVMGKEIKFLLHFVKESKQDESGMPNNRFLAERTGGTYSTLKVQPAELEDSGVYFCASSQNRGEINEKLFFGSGTQLSVL.

The rearrangement links TRBV7-2 to TRBJ2-5; D is uncertain. The germline V gene has CDR1 SGHTA and CDR2 FQGNSA. Trimming cost V 5 bases and J 1 base, with 11 bases left between them. This CDR3 is 14 amino acids long. The CDR3 region has the DNA TGTGCCAGCAGCCGTTATGGCTTCCAAGAGACCCAGTACTTC. It codes for CASSRYGFQETQYF.

This clone was observed a few times. The genes are TRBV9 and TRBJ1-1; D might be TRBD1 (6 bases). V was cut by 6 bases and J by 1 base, with 13 bases left in between. This CDR3 is 14 amino acids long. Germline V gene data show CDR1 as SGDLS and CDR2 as YYNGEE. The CDR3 nucleotides are TGTGCCAGCAAGAGGGGGGATAAGAACACTGAAGCTTTCTTT. Its protein product is CASKRGDKNTEAFF.

V usage is TRBV5-4 and J usage is TRBJ2-7; 7 nucleotides match TRBD2. The germline gives CDR1 SGHNT, CDR2 YYREEE (reference sequence). This CDR3 region has 15 residues. Trimming at V came to 0 bases and at J to 6 bases, leaving 9 bases not matched to a gene. The CDR3 here is CASSLDGGGWSEQYF. The CDR3 bases are TGTGCCAGCAGCTTGGATGGGGGGGGTTGGTCCGAGCAGTACTTC.

This chain links TRBV11-2 with TRBJ2-5; TRBD2 might be the D (5 bases). The germline CDR1 and CDR2 sequences are SGHAT and FQNNGV. Deletions cut 1 base from V and 2 bases from J, with 14 bases between. The CDR3 contains 16 residues. Here the CDR3 DNA reads TGTGCCAGCAGCTTAGGTTCGGCTAGCACACAAGAGACCCAGTACTTC. Its translation: CASSLGSASTQETQYF.

The rearrangement links TRBV7-8 to TRBJ2-3, with D unclear. V was shortened by 9 bases and J by 0 bases, with 10 bases between the two germline ends. Germline lookup yields CDR1 SGHVS and CDR2 FQNEAQ. The CDR3 covers 13 residues. This CDR3 is CASLTLSTDTQYF. The CDR3 region has the DNA TGTGCCAGTTTGACCCTCAGCACAGATACGCAGTATTTT.

The rearrangement uses TRBV7-3 and TRBJ2-2; D uncertain. This CDR3 has 13 amino acids. Germline loops: CDR1 SGHTA, CDR2 FQGTGA. V gave up 2 bases and J gave up 1 base, with 2 bases separating them. Written as DNA, the CDR3 is TGTGCCAGCAGCTTAGAGAACACCGGGGAGCTGTTTTTT. Residues: CASSLENTGELFF.

The CDR3 region has the DNA TGCAGCGTTGGAATGTACAATGAGCAGTTCTTC. This translates into CSVGMYNEQFF. The V gene is TRBV29-1, the J gene TRBJ2-1; D ambiguous. The CDR3 extends over 11 amino acids. V lost 4 bases and J 4 bases, leaving 5 bases between the germline ends. Germline-derived CDR1 and CDR2 are SQVTM and ANQGSEA.

V is TRBV2 and J is TRBJ2-5; D is possibly TRBD2 (5 bases). The J call may be in error: the DNA end matches TRBJ2-7 better. CDR1 and CDR2 (germline): SNHLY, FYNNEI. There are 14 residues in the CDR3. This CDR3 reads CASSEGGSSYEQYF. CDR3 coding DNA: TGTGCCAGCAGTGAAGGCGGGTCCTCCTACGAGCAGTACTTC.

This rearrangement joins TRBV5-1 to TRBJ2-7; 12 bases map to TRBD2. The CDR3 is 18 residues long. The germline V gene has CDR1 SGHRS and CDR2 YFSETQ. The V segment lost 3 bases and the J segment 0 bases; nucleotides outside the gene matches: 10. The DNA for the CDR3 is TGCGCCAGCAGCTGGAGACTAGCGGGAGTTATCGACTCCTACGAGCAGTACTTC. Its translation: CASSWRLAGVIDSYEQYF.

This chain links TRBV4-1 with TRBJ2-5; no clear D gene. Germline V CDR1 and CDR2: MGHRA, YSYEKL. The CDR3 consists of 15 residues. V was trimmed by 1 base and J by 5 bases, leaving 14 bases between them. Here the CDR3 reads CASSQVIGSGETQYF. The CDR3, as DNA: TGCGCCAGCAGCCAAGTCATAGGGTCCGGGGAGACCCAGTACTTC.

This chain connects TRBV30 to TRBJ1-3; maybe TRBD1 (5 bases). The CDR3 covers 16 residues. Germline V gene sequence: CDR1 GTSNPN, CDR2 SVGIG (reference sequence). V was cut by 3 bases and J by 0 bases, with 15 bases left in between. Written as DNA, the CDR3 is TGTGCCTGGAGGGAATCTCCAGGGCTCTCTGGAAACACCATATATTTT. This codes for CAWRESPGLSGNTIYF.

This clone occurred a few times. The rearrangement uses TRBV19 and TRBJ1-2, with D perhaps matching TRBD1 (5 bases). Germline loops: CDR1 LNHDA, CDR2 SQIVND (reference sequence). The CDR3 runs to 16 residues. Trimming left V 7 bases short and J 4 bases short, with 22 bases between. The CDR3 nucleotides are TGTGCCAGTACCAACCGGGGGGGACGCGGCTCCTATGGCTACACCTTC. Its protein is CASTNRGGRGSYGYTF.

The chain has TRBV6-6 and TRBJ2-3, with D perhaps matching TRBD2 (6 bases). V was clipped by 7 bases and J by 1 base, with 9 bases between them. Germline V gene sequence: CDR1 MNHNY, CDR2 SVGAGI (reference sequence). The CDR3 loop spans 13 amino acids. The CDR3 here is CASTEGGTDTQYF. The CDR3 nucleotides are TGTGCCAGCACGGAGGGAGGCACAGATACGCAGTATTTT.

This chain joins TRBV19 and TRBJ2-7; a weak D match, TRBD1 (6 bases). V dropped 3 bases and J dropped 2 bases, with 11 bases sitting between them. Looked up from germline, CDR1 is LNHDA and CDR2 is SQIVND (reference sequence). CDR3 length: 14 residues. DNA for the CDR3: TGTGCCAGTAGTATCAATTGGGGGCCCTACGAGCAGTACTTC. Translated: CASSINWGPYEQYF. Based on the CDR3 plus reference TRBV19 and TRBJ2-7, the full variable domain is DGGITQSPKYLFRKEGQNVTLSCEQNLNHDAMYWYRQDPGQGLRLIYYSQIVNDFQKGDIAEGYSVSREKKESFPLTVTSAQKNPTAFYLCASSINWGPYEQYFGPGTRLTVT.

The genes are TRBV27 and TRBJ1-2; D might be TRBD1 (5 bases). Trimming took 6 bases from V and 2 from J, leaving 19 bases between them. The CDR3 totals 16 residues. Germline CDR1 MNHEY, CDR2 SMNVEV (reference sequence). The CDR3 reads CASRKADGARNYGYTF. In DNA, the CDR3 is TGTGCCAGCAGAAAGGCGGACGGGGCAAGGAACTATGGCTACACCTTC.

This chain uses TRBV5-1 with TRBJ2-7; 14 nucleotides match TRBD2. The CDR3 has 22 amino acids. Germline V lookup: CDR1 SGHRS, CDR2 YFSETQ. V was clipped by 0 bases and J by 2 bases; unmatched bases: 19. The CDR3 nucleotides are TGCGCCAGCAGCTTGGAAGTTTATAGAGGGGGACTAGCGGGAGCCACTCCCTACGAGCAGTACTTC. Translating gives CASSLEVYRGGLAGATPYEQYF.

As DNA, the CDR3 is TGCGCCAGCAGTGCCAACACAGATACGCAGTATTTT. It codes for CASSANTDTQYF. The V and J genes are TRBV10-1 and TRBJ2-3; D call uncertain. Germline-derived CDR1 and CDR2 are WNHNN and SYGVQD (reference sequence). The CDR3 is 12 amino acids. The germline V and J ends were trimmed by 4 bases and 2 bases, with 4 bases remaining between them.

The chain links TRBV6-1 to TRBJ2-3, with TRBD1 identical over 7 bases. The germline V gene has CDR1 MNHNS and CDR2 SASEGT. V lost 6 bases and J lost 0; bases outside the gene matches: 3. The CDR3 is made up of 14 amino acids. The CDR3 here is CASSRQGSTDTQYF. The CDR3 DNA sequence: TGTGCCAGCAGCAGACAGGGAAGCACAGATACGCAGTATTTT.

The CDR3 DNA reads as TGTGCCAGCCACAGCCTCTCTGGGGCCAACGTCCTGACTTTC. Translating it yields CASHSLSGANVLTF. The chain couples TRBV28 to TRBJ2-6; no firm D call. Trimming cost V 8 bases and J 0 bases, with 8 bases left between them. The CDR3 has 14 amino acids. Germline-derived CDR1 and CDR2 are MDHEN and SYDVKM.